This T cell receptor beta chain was sequenced for a study of identical twins. This CDR3 is built from 14 residues. Germline CDR1 MNHEY, CDR2 SVGAGI. V lost 2 bases and J 8 bases, leaving 12 bases between the germline ends. TCRdb itself ran the 5' RACE reads through MiXCR, one entry per CDR3 protein. The sample lists 350,000 or so distinct CDR3 sequences, about 12% occurring once. Separately, the same data were catalogued under a study of yellow fever vaccine responses in identical twins.

Specimen: CD8+ T cells sorted from blood. V is TRBV6-5 and J is TRBJ1-4; TRBD1 might be the D (6 bases). This sequence was found in a woman aged 18 to 35 in good health. For the CDR3, the DNA is TGTGCCAGCAGTTACGGCAGGGGACGCGAAAAACTGTTTTTT. Amino acids: CASSYGRGREKLFF.